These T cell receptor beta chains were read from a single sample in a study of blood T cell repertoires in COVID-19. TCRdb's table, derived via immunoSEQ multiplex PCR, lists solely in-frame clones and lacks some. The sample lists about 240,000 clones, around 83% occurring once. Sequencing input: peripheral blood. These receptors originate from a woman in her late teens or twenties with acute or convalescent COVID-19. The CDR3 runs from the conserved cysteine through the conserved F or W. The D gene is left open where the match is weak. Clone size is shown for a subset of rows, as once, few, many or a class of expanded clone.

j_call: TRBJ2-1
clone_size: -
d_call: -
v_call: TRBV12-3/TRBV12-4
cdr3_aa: CATGSIANEQFF
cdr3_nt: TGTGCCACCGGGTCAATTGCCAATGAGCAGTTCTTC

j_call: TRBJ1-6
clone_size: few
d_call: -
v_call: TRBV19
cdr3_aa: CASSISGGMGLGSPLHF
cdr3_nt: TGTGCCAGTAGTATATCTGGGGGCATGGGCCTGGGTTCACCCCTCCACTTT

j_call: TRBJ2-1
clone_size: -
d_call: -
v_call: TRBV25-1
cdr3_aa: CASSLTGNEQFF
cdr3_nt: TGTGCCAGCAGCCTGACGGGGAATGAGCAGTTCTTC

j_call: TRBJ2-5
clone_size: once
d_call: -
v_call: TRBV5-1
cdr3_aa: CASSLADYSKSQETQYF
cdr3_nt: TGCGCCAGCAGCTTGGCGGACTACTCAAAAAGTCAAGAGACCCAGTACTTC

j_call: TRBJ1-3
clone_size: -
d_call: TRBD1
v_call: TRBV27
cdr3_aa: CASSLVGQFGAGNTIYF
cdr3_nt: TGTGCCAGCAGTTTAGTGGGACAGTTCGGCGCTGGAAACACCATATATTTT

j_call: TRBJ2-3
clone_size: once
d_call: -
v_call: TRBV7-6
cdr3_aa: CASSRGPLTSREADTQYF
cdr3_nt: TGTGCCAGCAGCCGAGGGCCCCTTACTAGTAGGGAAGCGGATACGCAGTATTTT

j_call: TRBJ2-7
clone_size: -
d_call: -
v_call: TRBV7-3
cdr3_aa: CASSLEVGSGYEQYF
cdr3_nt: TGTGCCAGCAGCTTAGAAGTTGGGAGCGGCTACGAGCAGTACTTC

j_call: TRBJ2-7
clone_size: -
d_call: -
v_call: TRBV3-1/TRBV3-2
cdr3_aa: CASSHPQGRYLYEQYF
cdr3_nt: TGTGCCAGCAGCCACCCACAGGGAAGGTATCTCTACGAGCAGTACTTC

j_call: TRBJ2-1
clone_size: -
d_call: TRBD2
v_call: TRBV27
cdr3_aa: CASSLIAGVTMDEQFF
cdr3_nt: TGTGCCAGCAGTTTAATAGCGGGAGTAACCATGGATGAGCAGTTCTTC

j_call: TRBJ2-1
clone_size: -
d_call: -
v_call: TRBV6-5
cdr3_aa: CASSLSRGYNEQFF
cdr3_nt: TGTGCCAGCAGTTTATCCAGGGGCTACAATGAGCAGTTCTTC

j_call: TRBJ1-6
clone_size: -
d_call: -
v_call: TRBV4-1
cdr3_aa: CASSHPLADTGPGTPLHF
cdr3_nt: TGCGCCAGCAGCCACCCCTTGGCCGACACAGGGCCTGGGACACCCCTCCACTTT

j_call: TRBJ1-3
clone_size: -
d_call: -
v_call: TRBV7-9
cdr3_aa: CASSSPPWSRSGNTIYF
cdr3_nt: TGTGCCAGCAGCTCCCCCCCGTGGAGCCGCTCTGGAAACACCATATATTTT

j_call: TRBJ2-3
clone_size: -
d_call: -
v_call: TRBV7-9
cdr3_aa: CASSLAGVADTQYF
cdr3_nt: TGTGCCAGCAGCTTGGCAGGGGTGGCAGATACGCAGTATTTT

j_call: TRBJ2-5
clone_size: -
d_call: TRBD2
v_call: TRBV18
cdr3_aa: CASSPGGGLETQYF
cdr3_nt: TGTGCCAGCTCACCCGGGGGGGGCCTCGAGACCCAGTACTTC

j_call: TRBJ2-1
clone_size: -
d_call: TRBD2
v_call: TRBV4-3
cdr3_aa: CASSQARAGGPGNEQFF
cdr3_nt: TGCGCCAGCAGCCAAGCCAGAGCGGGAGGGCCGGGTAATGAGCAGTTCTTC

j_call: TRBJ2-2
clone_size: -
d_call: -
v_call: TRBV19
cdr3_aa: CASIPPFGEAGELFF
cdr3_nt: TGTGCCAGTATTCCGCCTTTCGGGGAAGCCGGGGAGCTGTTTTTT

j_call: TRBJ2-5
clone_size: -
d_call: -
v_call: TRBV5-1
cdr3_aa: CASSLVHSGSPRGRSMGETQYF
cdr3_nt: TGCGCCAGCAGCTTGGTCCATAGCGGATCTCCGAGGGGGCGCAGTATGGGCGAGACCCAGTACTTC

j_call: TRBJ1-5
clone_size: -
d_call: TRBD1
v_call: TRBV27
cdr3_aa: CASSSTSQGARSNQPQHF
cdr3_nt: TGTGCCAGCAGTTCAACATCACAGGGGGCGCGGAGCAATCAGCCCCAGCATTTT

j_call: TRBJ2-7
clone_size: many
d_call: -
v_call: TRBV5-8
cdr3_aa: CASPTLAYEQYF
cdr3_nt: TGTGCCAGCCCGACTCTAGCCTACGAGCAGTACTTC

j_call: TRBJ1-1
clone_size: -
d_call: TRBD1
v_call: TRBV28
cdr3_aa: CASSQGGQEEAFF
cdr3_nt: TGTGCCAGCAGTCAAGGCGGACAGGAGGAAGCTTTCTTT

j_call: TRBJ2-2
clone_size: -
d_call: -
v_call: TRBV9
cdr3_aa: CASSVDSSNTGELFF
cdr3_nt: TGTGCCAGCAGCGTAGACTCCTCGAACACCGGGGAGCTGTTTTTT

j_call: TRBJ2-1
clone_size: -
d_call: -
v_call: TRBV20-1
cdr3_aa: CSASPGVNEQFF
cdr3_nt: TGCAGTGCTAGTCCCGGGGTCAATGAGCAGTTCTTC